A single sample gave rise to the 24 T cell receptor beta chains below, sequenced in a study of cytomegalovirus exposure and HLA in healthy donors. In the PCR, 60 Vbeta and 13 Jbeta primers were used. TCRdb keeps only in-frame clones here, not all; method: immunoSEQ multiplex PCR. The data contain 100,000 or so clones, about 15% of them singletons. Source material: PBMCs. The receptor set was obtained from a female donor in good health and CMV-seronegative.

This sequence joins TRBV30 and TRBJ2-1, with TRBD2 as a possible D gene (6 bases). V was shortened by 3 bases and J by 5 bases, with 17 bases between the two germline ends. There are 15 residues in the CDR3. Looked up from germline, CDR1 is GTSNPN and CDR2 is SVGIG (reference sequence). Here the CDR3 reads CAWRVPGLPNNEQFF. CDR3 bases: TGTGCCTGGAGAGTACCGGGACTCCCTAACAATGAGCAGTTCTTC.

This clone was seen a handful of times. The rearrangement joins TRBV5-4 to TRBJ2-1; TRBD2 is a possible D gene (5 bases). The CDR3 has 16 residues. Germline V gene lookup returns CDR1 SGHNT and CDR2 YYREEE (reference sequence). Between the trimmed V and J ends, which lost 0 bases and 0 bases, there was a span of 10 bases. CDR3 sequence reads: CASSLDGGPSYNEQFF. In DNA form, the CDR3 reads TGTGCCAGCAGCTTGGACGGCGGGCCCTCCTACAATGAGCAGTTCTTC. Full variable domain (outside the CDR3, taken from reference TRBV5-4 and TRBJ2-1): ETGVTQSPTHLIKTRGQQVTLRCSSQSGHNTVSWYQQALGQGPQFIFQYYREEENGRGNFPPRFSGLQFPNYSSELNVNALELDDSALYLCASSLDGGPSYNEQFFGPGTRLTVL.

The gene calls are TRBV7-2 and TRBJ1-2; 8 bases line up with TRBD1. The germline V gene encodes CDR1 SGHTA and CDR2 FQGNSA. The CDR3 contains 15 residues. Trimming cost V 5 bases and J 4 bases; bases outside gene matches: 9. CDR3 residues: CASSLNPGGGYGYTF. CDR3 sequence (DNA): TGTGCCAGCAGCCTCAACCCAGGGGGCGGCTATGGCTACACCTTC.

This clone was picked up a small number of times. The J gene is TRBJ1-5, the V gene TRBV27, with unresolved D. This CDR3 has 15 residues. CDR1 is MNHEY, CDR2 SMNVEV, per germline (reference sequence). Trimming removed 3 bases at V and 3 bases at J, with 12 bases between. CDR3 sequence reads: CASSFAGRLNQPQHF. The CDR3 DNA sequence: TGTGCCAGCAGTTTTGCCGGCAGGCTCAATCAGCCCCAGCATTTT.

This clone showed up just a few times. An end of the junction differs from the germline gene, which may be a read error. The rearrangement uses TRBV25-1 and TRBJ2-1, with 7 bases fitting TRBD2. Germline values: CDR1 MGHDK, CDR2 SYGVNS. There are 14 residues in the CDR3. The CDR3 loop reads CAGSESGGYNEQFF. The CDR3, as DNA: TGTGCCGGCAGTGAATCGGGGGGATACAATGAGCAGTTCTTC.

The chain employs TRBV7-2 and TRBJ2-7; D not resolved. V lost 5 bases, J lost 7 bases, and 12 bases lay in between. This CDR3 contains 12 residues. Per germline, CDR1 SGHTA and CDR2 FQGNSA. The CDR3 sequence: CASSLSTLEQYF. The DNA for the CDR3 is TGTGCCAGCAGCCTCAGTACGTTGGAGCAGTACTTC.

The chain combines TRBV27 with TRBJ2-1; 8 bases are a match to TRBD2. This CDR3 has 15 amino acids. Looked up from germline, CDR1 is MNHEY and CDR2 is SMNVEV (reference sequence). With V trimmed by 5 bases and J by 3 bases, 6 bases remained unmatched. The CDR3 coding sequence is TGTGCCAGCAGTCCCAGCGGGAGTCTCTACAATGAGCAGTTCTTC. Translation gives CASSPSGSLYNEQFF.

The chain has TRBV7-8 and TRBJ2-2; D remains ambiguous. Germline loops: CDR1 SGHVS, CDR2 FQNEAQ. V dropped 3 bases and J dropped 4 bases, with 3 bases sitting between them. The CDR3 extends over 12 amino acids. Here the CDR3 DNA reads TGTGCCAGCAGCTTCGGCACCGGGGAGCTGTTTTTT. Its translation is CASSFGTGELFF. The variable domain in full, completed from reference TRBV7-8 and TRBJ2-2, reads GAGVSQSPRYKVAKRGQDVALRCDPISGHVSLFWYQQALGQGPEFLTYFQNEAQLDKSGLPSDRFFAERPEGSVSTLKIQRTQQEDSAVYLCASSFGTGELFFGEGSRLTVL.

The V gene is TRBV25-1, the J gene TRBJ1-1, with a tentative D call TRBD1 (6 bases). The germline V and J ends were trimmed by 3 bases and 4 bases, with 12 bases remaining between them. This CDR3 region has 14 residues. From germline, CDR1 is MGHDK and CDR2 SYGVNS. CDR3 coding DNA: TGTGCCAGCAGTGAGACGCAGGGGAGCACTGAAGCTTTCTTT. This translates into CASSETQGSTEAFF. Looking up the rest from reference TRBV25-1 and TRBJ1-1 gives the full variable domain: EADIYQTPRYLVIGTGKKITLECSQTMGHDKMYWYQQDPGMELHLIHYSYGVNSTEKGDLSSESTVSRIRTEHFPLTLESARPSHTSQYLCASSETQGSTEAFFGQGTRLTVV.

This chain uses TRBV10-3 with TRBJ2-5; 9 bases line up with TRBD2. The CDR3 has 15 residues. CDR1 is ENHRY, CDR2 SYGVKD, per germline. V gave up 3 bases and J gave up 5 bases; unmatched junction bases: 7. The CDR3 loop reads CAISDIAGETETQYF. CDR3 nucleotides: TGTGCCATCAGTGACATAGCGGGAGAAACGGAGACCCAGTACTTC.

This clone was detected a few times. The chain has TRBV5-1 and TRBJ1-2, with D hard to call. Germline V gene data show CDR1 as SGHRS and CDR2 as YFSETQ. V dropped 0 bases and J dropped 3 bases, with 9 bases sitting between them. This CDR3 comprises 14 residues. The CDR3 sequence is CASSLEWGDYGYTF. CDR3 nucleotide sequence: TGCGCCAGCAGCTTGGAGTGGGGAGACTATGGCTACACCTTC.

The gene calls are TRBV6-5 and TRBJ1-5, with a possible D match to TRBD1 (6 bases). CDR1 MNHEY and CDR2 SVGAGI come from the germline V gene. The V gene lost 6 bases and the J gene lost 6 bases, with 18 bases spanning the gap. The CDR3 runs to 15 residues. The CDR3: CASSEYSGGPQPQHF. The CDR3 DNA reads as TGTGCCAGCAGCGAATACTCGGGGGGGCCTCAGCCCCAGCATTTT.

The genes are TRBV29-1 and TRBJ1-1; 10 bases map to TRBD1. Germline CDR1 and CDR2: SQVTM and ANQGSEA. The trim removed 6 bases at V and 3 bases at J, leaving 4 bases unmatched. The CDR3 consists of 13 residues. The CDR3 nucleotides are TGCAGCGTCAGGGACAGGGGCGACACTGAAGCTTTCTTT. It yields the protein CSVRDRGDTEAFF.

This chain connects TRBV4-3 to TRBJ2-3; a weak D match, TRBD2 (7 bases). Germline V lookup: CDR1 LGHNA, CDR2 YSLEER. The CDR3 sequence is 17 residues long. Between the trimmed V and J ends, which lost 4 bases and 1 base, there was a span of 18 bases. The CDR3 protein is CASSPGWGGLGTDTQYF. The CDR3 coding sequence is TGCGCCAGCAGCCCTGGGTGGGGGGGCCTTGGCACAGATACGCAGTATTTT.

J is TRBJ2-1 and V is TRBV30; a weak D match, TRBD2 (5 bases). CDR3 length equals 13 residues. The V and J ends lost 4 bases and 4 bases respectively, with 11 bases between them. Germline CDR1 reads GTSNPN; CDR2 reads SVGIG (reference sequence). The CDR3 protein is CAWTSTRYNEQFF. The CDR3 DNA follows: TGTGCCTGGACCTCTACTAGGTACAATGAGCAGTTCTTC.

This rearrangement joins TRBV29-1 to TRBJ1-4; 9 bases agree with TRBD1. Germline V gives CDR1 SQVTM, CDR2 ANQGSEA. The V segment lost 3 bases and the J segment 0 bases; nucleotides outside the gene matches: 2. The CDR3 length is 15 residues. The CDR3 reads CSVEDRGATNEKLFF. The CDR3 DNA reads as TGCAGCGTTGAGGACAGGGGTGCAACTAATGAAAAACTGTTTTTT. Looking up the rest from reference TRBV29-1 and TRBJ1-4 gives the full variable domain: SAVISQKPSRDICQRGTSLTIQCQVDSQVTMMFWYRQQPGQSLTLIATANQGSEATYESGFVIDKFPISRPNLTFSTLTVSNMSPEDSSIYLCSVEDRGATNEKLFFGSGTQLSVL.

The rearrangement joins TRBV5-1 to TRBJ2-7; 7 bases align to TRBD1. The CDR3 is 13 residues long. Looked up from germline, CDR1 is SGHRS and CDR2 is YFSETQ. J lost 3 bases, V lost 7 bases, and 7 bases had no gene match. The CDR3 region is CASARDSYYEQYF. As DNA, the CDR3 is TGCGCCAGCGCAAGGGACAGTTACTACGAGCAGTACTTC.

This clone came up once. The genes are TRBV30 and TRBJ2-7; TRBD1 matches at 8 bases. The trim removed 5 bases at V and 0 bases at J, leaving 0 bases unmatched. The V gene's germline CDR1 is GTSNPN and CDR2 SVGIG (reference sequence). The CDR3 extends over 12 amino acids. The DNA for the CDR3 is TGTGCCTGGGACAGGGGCTCCTACGAGCAGTACTTC. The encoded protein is CAWDRGSYEQYF.

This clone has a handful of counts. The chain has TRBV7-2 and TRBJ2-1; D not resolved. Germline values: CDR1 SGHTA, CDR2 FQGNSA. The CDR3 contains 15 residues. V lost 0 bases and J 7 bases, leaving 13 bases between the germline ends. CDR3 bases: TGTGCCAGCAGCTTAGCCAAAACAGTTACTAATGAGCAGTTCTTC. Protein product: CASSLAKTVTNEQFF.

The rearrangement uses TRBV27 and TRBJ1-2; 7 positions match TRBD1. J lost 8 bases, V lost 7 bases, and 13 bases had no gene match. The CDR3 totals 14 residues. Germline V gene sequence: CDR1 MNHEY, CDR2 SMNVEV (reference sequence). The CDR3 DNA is TGTGCCAGCAAAACCTTCCGGGACAGAAGAGGCTACACCTTC. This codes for CASKTFRDRRGYTF.

The CDR3 sequence is CASTRDSNSGNTIYF. The DNA for the CDR3 is TGTGCCAGCACCAGGGACTCAAACTCTGGAAACACCATATATTTT. The chain uses TRBV6-5 and TRBJ1-3, with a possible D match to TRBD1 (5 bases). This CDR3 region has 15 residues. CDR1 MNHEY and CDR2 SVGAGI come from the germline V gene. V was pared by 7 bases and J by 0 bases, with 13 bases between.

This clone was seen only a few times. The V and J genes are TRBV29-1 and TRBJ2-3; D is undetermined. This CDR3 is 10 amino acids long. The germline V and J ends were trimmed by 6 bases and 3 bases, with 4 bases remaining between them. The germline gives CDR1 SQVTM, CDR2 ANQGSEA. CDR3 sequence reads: CSVNTDTQYF. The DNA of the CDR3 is TGCAGCGTCAATACAGATACGCAGTATTTT.

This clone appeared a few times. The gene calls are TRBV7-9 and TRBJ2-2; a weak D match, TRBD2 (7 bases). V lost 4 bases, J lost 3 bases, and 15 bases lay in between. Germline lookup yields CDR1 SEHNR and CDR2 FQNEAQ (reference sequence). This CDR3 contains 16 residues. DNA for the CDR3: TGTGCCAGCAGCTCGCCCCGAGGGGGGGACACCGGGGAGCTGTTTTTT. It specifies CASSSPRGGDTGELFF.

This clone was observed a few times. The CDR3 DNA follows: TGCGCCAGCAGCTTGGACACCGAGCAGTACTTC. It codes for CASSLDTEQYF. The V and J genes are TRBV5-1 and TRBJ2-7; D gene uncertain. V shed 0 bases and J shed 6 bases, with 4 bases lying between them. Germline values: CDR1 SGHRS, CDR2 YFSETQ. The CDR3 is 11 residues long.